These 27 T cell receptor beta chains were sequenced from one sample in a study of blood T cell repertoires in COVID-19. Profiled with immunoSEQ multiplex PCR; TCRdb holds only in-frame clones, not every one. The data contain approximately 290,000 clones, just under 90% of them singletons. The source material was peripheral blood. The receptors stem from a woman in her thirties with COVID-19, enrolled during active disease.

The chain has TRBV29-1 and TRBJ2-1, with 11 bases that match TRBD1. CDR3 length: 17 amino acids. J was trimmed by 4 bases and V by 7 bases; bases with no gene match: 15. Per germline, CDR1 SQVTM and CDR2 ANQGSEA. The DNA for the CDR3 is TGCAGCGCCGCCGGGACAGGGGGTCCAAAGGGGTACAATGAGCAGTTCTTC. Translating gives CSAAGTGGPKGYNEQFF.

The rearrangement joins TRBV28 to TRBJ1-1, with 9 bases identical to TRBD1. The CDR3 consists of 15 residues. V lost 3 bases, J lost 3 bases, and 5 bases stayed unmatched. Germline-derived CDR1 and CDR2 are MDHEN and SYDVKM. The CDR3 loop reads CASSFRDREYTEAFF. CDR3 nucleotides: TGTGCCAGCAGTTTCCGGGACAGGGAGTACACTGAAGCTTTCTTT.

CDR3: CASSLDRSSGDYNEQFF. The CDR3 DNA reads as TGTGCCAGCAGCTTAGATAGGTCTAGCGGGGATTACAATGAGCAGTTCTTC. The chain combines TRBV7-2 with TRBJ2-1; 9 bases match TRBD2. This CDR3 region has 17 residues. Germline-derived CDR1 and CDR2 are SGHTA and FQGNSA. The trim removed 1 base at V and 4 bases at J, leaving 8 bases unmatched.

This chain connects TRBV7-2 to TRBJ1-2; TRBD1 is a possible D gene (5 bases). This CDR3 is 13 amino acids long. V was trimmed by 1 base and J by 4 bases, leaving 7 bases between them. Germline loops: CDR1 SGHTA, CDR2 FQGNSA. The CDR3 protein is CASSLDRSYGYTF. The CDR3 coding sequence is TGTGCCAGCAGCTTAGACAGGAGCTATGGCTACACCTTC.

On this clone: This sample also contains other DNA sequences that code for the same CDR3. V usage is TRBV5-1 and J usage is TRBJ1-1; a weak D match, TRBD1 (5 bases). CDR1 is SGHRS and CDR2 is YFSETQ in the germline V gene. The CDR3 consists of 13 residues. V was cut by 4 bases and J by 3 bases, with 10 bases left in between. The CDR3: CASSLWGDTEAFF. The CDR3 nucleotides read TGCGCCAGCAGCCTTTGGGGGGACACTGAAGCTTTCTTT.

The CDR3 here is CASSENRGRGYGYTF. The CDR3 DNA sequence: TGTGCCAGCAGCGAGAACAGGGGTAGAGGCTATGGCTACACCTTC. This sequence joins TRBV5-5 and TRBJ1-2; TRBD1 aligns across 7 bases. V lost 4 bases and J lost 4; bases outside the gene matches: 10. From germline, CDR1 is SGHKS and CDR2 YYEKEE (reference sequence). The CDR3 contains 15 residues.

For this clone: The same CDR3 arises from other DNA sequences in this sample as well. The rearrangement links TRBV19 to TRBJ1-1; D may be TRBD1 (5 bases). The germline CDR1 and CDR2 sequences are LNHDA and SQIVND (reference sequence). Trimming shortened V by 1 base and J by 4 bases, and 10 bases separated the two germline ends. This CDR3 is built from 14 residues. DNA of the CDR3: TGTGCCAGTAGTATAGGGCAGGGAGGCACTGAAGCTTTCTTT. Translation gives CASSIGQGGTEAFF. Full variable domain (remainder filled in from reference TRBV19 and TRBJ1-1): DGGITQSPKYLFRKEGQNVTLSCEQNLNHDAMYWYRQDPGQGLRLIYYSQIVNDFQKGDIAEGYSVSREKKESFPLTVTSAQKNPTAFYLCASSIGQGGTEAFFGQGTRLTVV.

This clone has a single count. This chain uses TRBV6-5 with TRBJ1-5; D remains ambiguous. This CDR3 has 14 amino acids. The V gene lost 6 bases and the J gene lost 5 bases, with 14 bases spanning the gap. Per the germline V gene, CDR1 is MNHEY and CDR2 is SVGAGI. The CDR3 spells CASSRTGRDQPQHF. In DNA form, the CDR3 reads TGTGCCAGCAGCCGGACGGGAAGAGATCAGCCCCAGCATTTT.

The chain carries TRBV28 and TRBJ1-2; a weak D match, TRBD1 (6 bases). From germline, CDR1 is MDHEN and CDR2 SYDVKM. This CDR3 region has 15 residues. V shed 5 bases and J shed 5 bases, with 18 bases lying between them. CDR3 in amino acids: CASSRTASSFYGYTF. For the CDR3, the DNA is TGTGCCAGCAGTAGGACAGCATCATCCTTTTATGGCTACACCTTC.

The chain is built from TRBV7-6 and TRBJ1-2; 8 positions agree with TRBD1. The germline V gene has CDR1 SGHVS and CDR2 FNYEAQ. V trimming: 5 bases; J trimming: 3 bases; junction bases outside the gene matches: 5. The CDR3 sequence is 14 residues long. CDR3 protein: CASSPLDRDYGYTF. The CDR3 DNA is TGTGCCAGCAGCCCGTTGGACAGGGACTATGGCTACACCTTC.

The chain joins TRBV7-2 to TRBJ2-1; 10 positions agree with TRBD2. After removal of 6 bases from V and 4 bases from J, the junction contained 6 bases not matched to a gene. Germline V CDR1 and CDR2: SGHTA, FQGNSA. The CDR3 is made up of 15 amino acids. The CDR3 protein is CASRVSGGEYNEQFF. CDR3 bases: TGTGCCAGCAGGGTGAGCGGGGGGGAATACAATGAGCAGTTCTTC.

The genes are TRBV5-1 and TRBJ1-6; D is perhaps TRBD1 (5 bases). V was trimmed by 4 bases and J by 7 bases, leaving 18 bases between them. Germline assignment: CDR1 SGHRS and CDR2 YFSETQ. This CDR3 region has 16 residues. CDR3 sequence reads: CASSPMSRRGNSPLHF. CDR3 nucleotide sequence: TGCGCCAGCAGCCCCATGAGTCGGCGGGGGAATTCACCCCTCCACTTT.

This chain uses TRBV2 with TRBJ2-7, with D possibly TRBD1 on 5 matching bases. V shed 5 bases and J shed 0 bases, with 8 bases lying between them. The germline gives CDR1 SNHLY, CDR2 FYNNEI. This CDR3 contains 13 residues. In nucleotides, the CDR3 is TGTGCCAGCAGTTTGGACACCTCCTACGAGCAGTACTTC. Its translation is CASSLDTSYEQYF.

The chain couples TRBV14 to TRBJ2-7, with 8 bases aligning to TRBD2. After removal of 4 bases from V and 2 bases from J, the junction contained 4 bases not matched to a gene. This CDR3 has 14 amino acids. Germline CDR1 reads SGHDN; CDR2 reads FVKESK. The CDR3 nucleotides are TGTGCCAGCAGCCTCGGGGGGGCCACCTACGAGCAGTACTTC. This encodes CASSLGGATYEQYF.

The chain employs TRBV7-9 and TRBJ1-1; D possibly corresponds to TRBD1 (6 bases). The CDR3 is 18 residues long. The ends were cut back, 5 bases at V and 1 base at J, with 23 bases in the middle. CDR1 SEHNR and CDR2 FQNEAQ come from the germline V gene (reference sequence). The CDR3 DNA reads TGTGCCAGCAGCGCACTCTCCGGGGCGGGCAGGGGGAACACTGAAGCTTTCTTT. This encodes CASSALSGAGRGNTEAFF.

The chain couples TRBV7-8 to TRBJ2-1, with 10 positions matching TRBD2. With V trimmed by 5 bases and J by 5 bases, 9 bases remained unmatched. Germline V gene data show CDR1 as SGHVS and CDR2 as FQNEAQ. This CDR3 has 16 residues. The DNA of the CDR3 is TGTGCCAGCAGCCCAATAGCGGGGGGACCAAACAATGAGCAGTTCTTC. Its translation: CASSPIAGGPNNEQFF.

The CDR3 loop is CASPYRLTRGGTDTQYF. CDR3 DNA: TGCGCCAGCCCTTACCGACTCACCCGGGGTGGCACAGATACGCAGTATTTT. V and J are TRBV23-1 and TRBJ2-3; D might be TRBD2 (5 bases). TRBV23-1 is an ORF; its function is uncertain. V was clipped by 8 bases and J by 1 base, with 22 bases between them. The CDR3 is made up of 17 amino acids.

The gene calls are TRBV10-3 and TRBJ1-6, with 9 bases fitting TRBD1. The CDR3 runs 16 residues. Losses at the gene ends were 3 bases for V and 1 base for J; bases not matched to a gene: 1. Germline V CDR1 and CDR2: ENHRY, SYGVKD. The CDR3 sequence: CAISEQGASYNSPLHF. The DNA of the CDR3 is TGTGCCATCAGTGAACAGGGGGCTTCCTATAATTCACCCCTCCACTTT.

The rearrangement joins TRBV27 to TRBJ2-7, with TRBD2 matching 10 bases. There are 15 residues in the CDR3. V was pared by 4 bases and J by 0 bases, with 3 bases of the junction left unmatched. Germline V CDR1 and CDR2: MNHEY, SMNVEV (reference sequence). This CDR3 reads CASSSAGGSSYEQYF. CDR3 nucleotides: TGTGCCAGCAGTTCAGCGGGGGGGAGCTCCTACGAGCAGTACTTC.

The genes are TRBV20-1 and TRBJ1-1; D uncertain. V lost 2 bases, J lost 12 bases, and 13 bases lay in between. In germline, CDR1 is DFQATT, CDR2 SNEGSKA (reference sequence). CDR3 length equals 11 residues. This CDR3 is CSARTTPGTFF. The CDR3 bases are TGCAGTGCTAGAACAACGCCGGGAACTTTCTTT.

This clone has a handful of counts. V usage is TRBV6-1 and J usage is TRBJ1-5; 8 bases map to TRBD1. From germline, CDR1 is MNHNS and CDR2 SASEGT. J gave up 1 base and V 1 base, and 12 bases lay outside the gene matches. The CDR3 is 19 residues long. CDR3 DNA sequence: TGTGCCAGCAGTGAAGAGCGTAGGACAGGGATTTTGAGCAATCAGCCCCAGCATTTT. Protein sequence: CASSEERRTGILSNQPQHF.

The V call is TRBV19, the J call TRBJ1-5; D remains unclear. V was clipped by 3 bases and J by 9 bases, with 21 bases between them. This CDR3 contains 16 residues. In germline, CDR1 is LNHDA, CDR2 SQIVND (reference sequence). Here the CDR3 DNA reads TGTGCCAGTAGTATCGCTTCGGCGGCTAGTGGTTGGCCCCAGCATTTT. Its protein product is CASSIASAASGWPQHF.

The chain uses TRBV10-2 and TRBJ2-7; weak D call: TRBD2 (6 bases). CDR1 and CDR2 from the germline V gene are WSHSY and SAAADI. V lost 0 bases and J 4 bases, leaving 7 bases between the germline ends. CDR3 length: 13 amino acids. CDR3 region: CASSESGTYEQYF. The CDR3 DNA is TGCGCCAGCAGTGAGTCGGGGACTTACGAGCAGTACTTC.

The chain couples TRBV19 to TRBJ2-3; possible D gene TRBD2, 6 bases. The CDR3 length is 19 residues. From germline, CDR1 is LNHDA and CDR2 SQIVND (reference sequence). Trimming removed 5 bases at V and 0 bases at J, with 24 bases between. DNA of the CDR3: TGTGCCAGTAGTCCCCTGGGACTCCTACAAGTCTCTAGCACAGATACGCAGTATTTT. It translates to CASSPLGLLQVSSTDTQYF.

V is TRBV5-5 and J is TRBJ2-7; weak D call: TRBD1 (6 bases). V lost 4 bases to trimming and J lost 1 base, with 15 bases between them. From germline, CDR1 is SGHKS and CDR2 YYEKEE (reference sequence). The CDR3 has 15 residues. CDR3 sequence reads: CASSLSDSASYEQYF. The CDR3 DNA reads as TGTGCCAGCAGCCTTTCGGACAGCGCTTCCTACGAGCAGTACTTC.

The chain uses TRBV5-4 and TRBJ1-1; D remains unclear. This CDR3 has 14 amino acids. Germline V lookup: CDR1 SGHNT, CDR2 YYREEE (reference sequence). V shed 1 base and J shed 1 base, with 8 bases lying between them. The CDR3 region is CASSLTASNTEAFF. The CDR3 nucleotides are TGTGCCAGCAGCTTGACAGCTTCGAACACTGAAGCTTTCTTT. The full variable domain, rest sourced from reference TRBV5-4 and TRBJ1-1, is ETGVTQSPTHLIKTRGQQVTLRCSSQSGHNTVSWYQQALGQGPQFIFQYYREEENGRGNFPPRFSGLQFPNYSSELNVNALELDDSALYLCASSLTASNTEAFFGQGTRLTVV.

The chain combines TRBV3-1 (or the pseudogene TRBV3-2) with TRBJ1-4; D not certain. CDR1 and CDR2 (germline): LGHDT, YNNKEL (reference sequence). The CDR3 extends over 15 amino acids. Trimming shortened V by 4 bases and J by 5 bases, and 14 bases separated the two germline ends. The CDR3 loop reads CASSPPGKRNEKLFF. CDR3 bases: TGTGCCAGCAGCCCCCCCGGGAAGCGGAATGAAAAACTGTTTTTT.